This TCR beta chain was identified during a study of blood T cell repertoires in COVID-19. Study-wide background: Sites in the United States, Italy and Spain provided acute and convalescent COVID-19 samples. PBMCs, B-cell-depleted T cells, or T cells provided the cDNA or gDNA that made up the material.

Those who participated ranged in age from about 18 to 89 years and resided in some 24 US areas. Donors of Cohort 3 who recovered were those that had two negative PCRs, clearance, or symptom resolution. Profiled with immunoSEQ multiplex PCR; TCRdb holds only in-frame clones, not every one. The sample carries 250,000 to 350,000 clones, nearly 90% recorded once. The CDR3 runs 13 residues. V dropped 4 bases and J dropped 2; count of bases not matched to a gene: 1. The clonotype was recovered from a woman aged 25 to 39 who had recovered from COVID-19. What was sequenced was PBMCs or T cells enriched from blood (not recorded which). This chain links TRBV12-3 or TRBV12-4 with TRBJ1-2; 7 bases fit TRBD1. The CDR3 DNA follows: TGTGCCAGCAGTTCGGACAGGAACTATGGCTACACCTTC. Translation gives CASSSDRNYGYTF.